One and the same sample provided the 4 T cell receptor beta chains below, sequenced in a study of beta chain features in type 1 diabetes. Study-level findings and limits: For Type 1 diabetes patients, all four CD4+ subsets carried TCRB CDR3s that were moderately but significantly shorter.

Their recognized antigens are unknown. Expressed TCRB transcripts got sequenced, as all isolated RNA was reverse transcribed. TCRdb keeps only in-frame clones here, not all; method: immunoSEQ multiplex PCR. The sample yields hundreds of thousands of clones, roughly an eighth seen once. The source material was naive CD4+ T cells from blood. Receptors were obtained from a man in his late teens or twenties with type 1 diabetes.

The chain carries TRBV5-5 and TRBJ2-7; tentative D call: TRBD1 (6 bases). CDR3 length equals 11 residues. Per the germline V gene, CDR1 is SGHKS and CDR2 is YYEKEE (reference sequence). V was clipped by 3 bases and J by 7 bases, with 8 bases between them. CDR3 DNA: TGTGCCAGCAGCTCGCAGGGGGAGCAGTACTTC. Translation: CASSSQGEQYF. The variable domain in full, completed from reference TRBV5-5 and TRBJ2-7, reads DAGVTQSPTHLIKTRGQQVTLRCSPISGHKSVSWYQQVLGQGPQFIFQYYEKEERGRGNFPDRFSARQFPNYSSELNVNALLLGDSALYLCASSSQGEQYFGPGTRLTVT.

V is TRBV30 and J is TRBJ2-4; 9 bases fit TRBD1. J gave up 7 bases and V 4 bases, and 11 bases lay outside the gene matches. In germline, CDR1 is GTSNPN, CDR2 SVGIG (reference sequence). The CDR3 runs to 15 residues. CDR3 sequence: CAWTPRDRAMNIQYF. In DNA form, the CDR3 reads TGTGCCTGGACACCCCGGGACAGGGCAATGAACATTCAGTACTTC.

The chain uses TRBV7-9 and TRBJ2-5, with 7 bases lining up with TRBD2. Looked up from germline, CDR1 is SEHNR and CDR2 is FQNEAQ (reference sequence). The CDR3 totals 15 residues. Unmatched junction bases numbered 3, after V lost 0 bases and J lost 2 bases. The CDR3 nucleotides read TGTGCCAGCAGCTTAGCCCTAGCGGCGCAAGAGACCCAGTACTTC. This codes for CASSLALAAQETQYF.

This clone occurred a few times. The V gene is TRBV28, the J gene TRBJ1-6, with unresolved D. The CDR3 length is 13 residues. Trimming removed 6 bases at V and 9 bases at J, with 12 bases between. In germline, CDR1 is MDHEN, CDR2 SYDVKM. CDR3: CASSPSPGSPLHF. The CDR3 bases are TGTGCCAGCAGCCCGAGCCCCGGTTCACCCCTCCACTTT.